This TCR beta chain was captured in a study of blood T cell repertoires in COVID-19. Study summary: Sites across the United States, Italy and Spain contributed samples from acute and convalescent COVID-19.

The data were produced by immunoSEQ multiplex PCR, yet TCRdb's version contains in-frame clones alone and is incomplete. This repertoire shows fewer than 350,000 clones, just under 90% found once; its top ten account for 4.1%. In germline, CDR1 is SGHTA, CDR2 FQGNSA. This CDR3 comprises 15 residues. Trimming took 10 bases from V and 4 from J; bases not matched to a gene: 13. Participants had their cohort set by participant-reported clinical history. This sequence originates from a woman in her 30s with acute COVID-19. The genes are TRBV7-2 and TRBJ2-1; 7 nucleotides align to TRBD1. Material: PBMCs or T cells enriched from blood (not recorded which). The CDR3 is CATMERGGGYNEQFF. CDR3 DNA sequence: TGTGCCACAATGGAGAGAGGGGGCGGGTACAATGAGCAGTTCTTC.